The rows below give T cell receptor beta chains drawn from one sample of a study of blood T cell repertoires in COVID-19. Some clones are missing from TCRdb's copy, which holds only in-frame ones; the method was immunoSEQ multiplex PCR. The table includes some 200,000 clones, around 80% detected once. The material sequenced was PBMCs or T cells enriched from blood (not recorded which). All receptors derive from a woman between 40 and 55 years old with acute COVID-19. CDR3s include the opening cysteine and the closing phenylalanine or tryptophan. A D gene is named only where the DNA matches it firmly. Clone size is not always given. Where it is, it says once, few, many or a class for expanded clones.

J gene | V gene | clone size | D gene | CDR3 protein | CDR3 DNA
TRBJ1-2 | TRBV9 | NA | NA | CASSVFPGREGYTF | TGTGCCAGCAGCGTATTTCCGGGGAGAGAGGGCTACACCTTC
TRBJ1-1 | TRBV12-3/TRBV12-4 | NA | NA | CASSFQGHTEAFF | TGTGCCAGCAGTTTTCAGGGCCATACTGAAGCTTTCTTT
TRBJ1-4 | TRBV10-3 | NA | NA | CAISENGIELFF | TGTGCCATCAGTGAGAACGGGATCGAACTGTTTTTT
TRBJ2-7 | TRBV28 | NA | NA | CASSLDSSAAFSYEQYF | TGTGCCAGCAGTTTAGATTCCAGTGCCGCCTTCTCCTACGAGCAGTACTTC
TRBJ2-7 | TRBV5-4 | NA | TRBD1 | CASSPGGLRYEQYF | TGTGCCAGCAGCCCAGGGGGCTTAAGGTACGAGCAGTACTTC
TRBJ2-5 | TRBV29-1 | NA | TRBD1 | CSGRQGEETQYF | TGCAGCGGGAGACAGGGGGAAGAGACCCAGTACTTC
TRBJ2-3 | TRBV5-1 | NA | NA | CASSPWSGTGGTDTQYF | TGCGCCAGCAGTCCTTGGAGCGGGACAGGAGGCACAGATACGCAGTATTTT
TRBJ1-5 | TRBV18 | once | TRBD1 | CASSRRQGERQPQHF | TGTGCCAGCTCACGCCGACAGGGAGAGCGTCAGCCCCAGCATTTT
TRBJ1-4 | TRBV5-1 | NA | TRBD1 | CASSPSRQGSGKLFF | TGCGCCAGCAGCCCAAGCCGACAGGGGTCGGGGAAACTGTTTTTT
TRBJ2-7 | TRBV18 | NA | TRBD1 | CASSHADRGYEQYF | TGTGCCAGCTCCCATGCAGACAGGGGTTACGAGCAGTACTTC
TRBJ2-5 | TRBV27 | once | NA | CASSSPTREETQYF | TGTGCCAGCAGTTCCCCGACCCGGGAGGAGACCCAGTACTTC
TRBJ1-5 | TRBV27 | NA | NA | CASSFERGPQHF | TGTGCCAGCAGTTTTGAGCGGGGGCCCCAGCATTTT
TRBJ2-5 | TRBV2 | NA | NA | CASRPPGATGTETQYF | TGTGCCAGCAGACCCCCTGGGGCAACAGGGACCGAGACCCAGTACTTC
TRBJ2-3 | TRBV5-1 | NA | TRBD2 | CASSPRGLAGTDTQYF | TGCGCCAGCAGCCCCCGGGGACTAGCGGGCACAGATACGCAGTATTTT
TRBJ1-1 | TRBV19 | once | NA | CASSTNQGTPGAFF | TGTGCCAGTAGTACGAATCAGGGAACCCCTGGAGCTTTCTTT
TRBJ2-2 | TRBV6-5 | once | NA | CASSYSGVANTGELFF | TGTGCCAGCAGTTACTCCGGGGTGGCGAACACCGGGGAGCTGTTTTTT
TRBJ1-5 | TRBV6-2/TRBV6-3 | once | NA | CASSWGQGPGEGPQHF | TGTGCCAGCAGTTGGGGGCAAGGGCCCGGGGAGGGGCCCCAGCATTTT
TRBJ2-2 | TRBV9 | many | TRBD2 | CASSKRETGELFF | TGTGCCAGCTCGAAGCGGGAGACCGGGGAGCTGTTTTTT